This T cell receptor (beta chain) was recorded in a study of blood T cell repertoires in COVID-19. Background on the study: Spain, Italy and the United States supplied samples that represented acute and convalescent COVID-19.

Per germline, CDR1 DFQATT and CDR2 SNEGSKA (reference sequence). The CDR3 loop spans 11 amino acids. Trimming removed 6 bases at V and 4 bases at J, with 7 bases between. The repertoire was sequenced with immunoSEQ multiplex PCR; TCRdb's copy has only in-frame clones and lacks some. The sample shows around 19,000 clones, around nine tenths of them seen only once. Sequenced sample: peripheral blood. The chain employs TRBV20-1 and TRBJ2-1; no clear D gene. This TCR came from a human donor in a cohort sampled during active COVID-19. Here the CDR3 reads CSAPNYNEQFF. The CDR3 DNA reads as TGCAGTGCCCCAAATTACAATGAGCAGTTCTTC.